One sample yielded the 32 T cell receptor beta chains listed below, sequenced in a study of cytomegalovirus exposure and HLA in healthy donors. Primers for the PCR totalled 60 Vbeta and 13 Jbeta. Sequencing was performed with immunoSEQ multiplex PCR; in TCRdb, only in-frame clones are kept and a portion is missing. The repertoire holds about 190,000 clones, with almost 80% as singletons. Sequencing was carried out using PBMCs. All receptors come from a woman aged 18 to 35 in good health and CMV-seronegative.

This clone was observed once. The V and J genes are TRBV25-1 and TRBJ2-7; 11 bases fit TRBD2. With V trimmed by 3 bases and J by 2 bases, 3 bases remained unmatched. Germline V gives CDR1 MGHDK, CDR2 SYGVNS. This CDR3 contains 15 residues. The CDR3 nucleotides are TGTGCCAGCAGTGAGGGGACTAGCGGTACCTACGAGCAGTACTTC. This translates into CASSEGTSGTYEQYF.

The chain employs TRBV6-6 and TRBJ2-5, with a tentative D call TRBD1 (5 bases). The CDR3 spans 15 residues. Trimming pared 5 bases from V and 1 base from J, leaving 14 bases between. Germline-derived CDR1 and CDR2 are MNHNY and SVGAGI (reference sequence). CDR3 residues: CASSKGSTPQETQYF. The CDR3 DNA reads as TGTGCCAGCAGTAAGGGGTCGACCCCCCAAGAGACCCAGTACTTC.

This clone showed up just a few times. This chain uses TRBV15 with TRBJ2-7, with no clear D. The CDR3 totals 13 residues. V was clipped by 0 bases and J by 4 bases, with 7 bases between them. Germline loops: CDR1 LNHNV, CDR2 YYDKDF (reference sequence). The CDR3 coding sequence is TGTGCCACCAGCAGAGACGTCGGGTACGAGCAGTACTTC. Translated, it gives CATSRDVGYEQYF.

V and J are TRBV5-1 and TRBJ1-3, with TRBD1 matching 10 bases. CDR1 SGHRS and CDR2 YFSETQ come from the germline V gene. J lost 0 bases, V lost 5 bases, and 5 bases had no gene match. This CDR3 region has 16 residues. CDR3 residues: CASRAGTGDSGNTIYF. The CDR3 DNA is TGCGCCAGCAGAGCCGGGACAGGGGACTCTGGAAACACCATATATTTT.

This rearrangement joins TRBV27 to TRBJ1-5, with 10 bases lining up with TRBD1. Germline V gene data show CDR1 as MNHEY and CDR2 as SMNVEV (reference sequence). Trimming took 4 bases from V and 7 from J; bases not matched to a gene: 7. There are 15 residues in the CDR3. The CDR3 is CASSSGQGGSQPQHF. In nucleotides, the CDR3 is TGTGCCAGCAGTTCCGGACAGGGGGGTTCCCAGCCCCAGCATTTT.

This clone was counted only a few times. V gene TRBV27 combines with J gene TRBJ1-5; TRBD1 agrees at 7 bases. V shed 6 bases and J 2 bases; nucleotides not matched to a gene: 4. This CDR3 spans 14 amino acids. Per germline, CDR1 MNHEY and CDR2 SMNVEV (reference sequence). The CDR3 protein is CASRGTVRNQPQHF. DNA for the CDR3: TGTGCCAGCAGGGGGACAGTACGCAATCAGCCCCAGCATTTT.

This clone was counted only a few times. The chain joins TRBV5-4 to TRBJ1-2; TRBD1 might be the D (6 bases). This CDR3 has 12 amino acids. Germline-derived CDR1 and CDR2 are SGHNT and YYREEE (reference sequence). V lost 0 bases and J 7 bases, leaving 7 bases between the germline ends. As DNA, the CDR3 is TGTGCCAGCAGCTTGGACAGGGTTGGCTACACCTTC. Residues: CASSLDRVGYTF. The full variable domain, completed using reference TRBV5-4 and TRBJ1-2, is ETGVTQSPTHLIKTRGQQVTLRCSSQSGHNTVSWYQQALGQGPQFIFQYYREEENGRGNFPPRFSGLQFPNYSSELNVNALELDDSALYLCASSLDRVGYTFGSGTRLTVV.

This clone was counted a single time. This sequence joins TRBV5-1 and TRBJ2-5; D is undetermined. Between the trimmed V and J ends, which lost 0 bases and 2 bases, there was a span of 11 bases. CDR1 is SGHRS, CDR2 YFSETQ, per germline. CDR3 length: 15 amino acids. CDR3 loop: CASSLASRDQETQYF. CDR3 bases: TGCGCCAGCAGCTTGGCGTCTCGAGATCAAGAGACCCAGTACTTC. The full variable domain, its missing parts supplied by reference TRBV5-1 and TRBJ2-5, is KAGVTQTPRYLIKTRGQQVTLSCSPISGHRSVSWYQQTPGQGLQFLFEYFSETQRNKGNFPGRFSGRQFSNSRSEMNVSTLELGDSALYLCASSLASRDQETQYFGPGTRLLVL.

This chain links TRBV11-2 with TRBJ1-5; no clear D gene. The germline V gene encodes CDR1 SGHAT and CDR2 FQNNGV. CDR3 length equals 14 residues. V was trimmed by 1 base and J by 7 bases, leaving 11 bases between them. The CDR3 bases are TGTGCCAGCAGCTTAGGGACTTTGGGCCAGCCCCAGCATTTT. It yields the protein CASSLGTLGQPQHF.

This sequence joins TRBV7-9 and TRBJ2-7; D is uncertain. This CDR3 comprises 14 residues. Germline V CDR1 and CDR2: SEHNR, FQNEAQ (reference sequence). The germline V and J ends were trimmed by 5 bases and 1 base, with 12 bases remaining between them. Here the CDR3 DNA reads TGTGCCAGCAGCCCCAGGTCCCAGTCCTACGAGCAGTACTTC. It is translated as CASSPRSQSYEQYF.

This clone was counted once. Distinct nucleotide sequences in the sample also encode this CDR3. The J gene is TRBJ2-7, the V gene TRBV27; D perhaps matches TRBD2 (6 bases). This CDR3 contains 14 residues. V dropped 0 bases and J dropped 4 bases, with 10 bases sitting between them. Germline V lookup: CDR1 MNHEY, CDR2 SMNVEV (reference sequence). CDR3 DNA sequence: TGTGCCAGCAGTTTATCCCCAGGGACTTACGAGCAGTACTTC. It yields the protein CASSLSPGTYEQYF.

This chain links TRBV2 with TRBJ1-4; D uncertain. Germline CDR1 is SNHLY and CDR2 is FYNNEI. Trimming stripped 7 bases from V and 4 bases from J, with 16 bases between. The CDR3 runs 15 residues. In DNA form, the CDR3 reads TGTGCCAGCAAGAAAGTACGAGAGGTTAATGAAAAACTGTTTTTT. Encoded protein: CASKKVREVNEKLFF.

V and J are TRBV18 and TRBJ2-6, with 9 bases matching TRBD1. The length of the CDR3 is 18 residues. Per germline, CDR1 KGHSH and CDR2 LQKENI. The ends lost 5 bases at V and 0 bases at J; junction bases unmatched: 8. The CDR3 spells CASSSTGGILSGANVLTF. For the CDR3, the DNA is TGTGCCAGCTCATCTACAGGGGGCATACTCTCTGGGGCCAACGTCCTGACTTTC.

In nucleotides, the CDR3 is TGTGCCAGCAGCCTGCGGACTAGCGGGAACCACAATGAGCAGTTCTTC. This gives the protein CASSLRTSGNHNEQFF. The chain carries TRBV11-2 and TRBJ2-1; TRBD2 aligns across 12 bases. V shed 5 bases, J shed 5 bases, and the junction held 7 bases outside the gene matches. The CDR3 loop spans 16 amino acids. CDR1 is SGHAT and CDR2 is FQNNGV in the germline V gene.

The rearrangement joins TRBV5-1 to TRBJ2-1; TRBD1 aligns across 9 bases. The CDR3 totals 15 residues. Trimming cost V 2 bases and J 8 bases; bases outside gene matches: 8. In germline, CDR1 is SGHRS, CDR2 YFSETQ. The CDR3 DNA sequence: TGCGCCAGCAGCTTTATACAGGGGGCTAACGATGAGCAGTTCTTC. It encodes CASSFIQGANDEQFF.

V is TRBV15 and J is TRBJ2-2; 10 positions match TRBD2. Germline V lookup: CDR1 LNHNV, CDR2 YYDKDF (reference sequence). The ends lost 3 bases at V and 6 bases at J; junction bases unmatched: 4. The CDR3 contains 15 residues. This chain's CDR3 is CATSSLAGASGELFF. For the CDR3, the DNA is TGTGCCACCAGCAGTCTAGCGGGAGCGTCCGGGGAGCTGTTTTTT.

This sequence joins TRBV29-1 and TRBJ2-7, with a tentative D call TRBD2 (5 bases). The ends were cut back, 7 bases at V and 0 bases at J, with 10 bases in the middle. CDR3 length: 12 residues. Germline CDR1 and CDR2: SQVTM and ANQGSEA. CDR3: CSARAASYEQYF. As DNA, the CDR3 is TGCAGCGCAAGAGCGGCCTCCTACGAGCAGTACTTC.

This rearrangement joins TRBV19 to TRBJ1-5; D gene unclear. V was clipped by 3 bases and J by 4 bases, with 13 bases between them. The germline CDR1 and CDR2 sequences are LNHDA and SQIVND (reference sequence). This CDR3 contains 15 residues. The chain's CDR3 is CASSISGETNQPQHF. Here the CDR3 DNA reads TGTGCCAGTAGTATTTCGGGTGAGACTAATCAGCCCCAGCATTTT.

The chain recombines TRBV6-5 with TRBJ2-7; D may be TRBD1 (6 bases). This CDR3 contains 13 residues. V dropped 8 bases and J dropped 7 bases, with 18 bases sitting between them. Germline lookup yields CDR1 MNHEY and CDR2 SVGAGI. DNA for the CDR3: TGTGCCAGCGCGACAGGTTCGGTAGGAGAGCAGTACTTC. It encodes CASATGSVGEQYF.

The chain uses TRBV5-1 and TRBJ1-1; D is unclear. The V end was cut by 6 bases, the J end by 1 base, with 13 bases between. The CDR3 is 14 residues long. Germline CDR1 is SGHRS and CDR2 is YFSETQ. CDR3 residues: CASNLEGGNTEAFF. As DNA, the CDR3 is TGCGCCAGCAACCTGGAGGGCGGGAACACTGAAGCTTTCTTT.

The chain couples TRBV7-7 to TRBJ2-5; D perhaps matches TRBD2 (6 bases). With 5 bases removed from V and 2 bases from J, the gap between germline ends came to 12 bases. The germline V gene has CDR1 SSHAT and CDR2 FNYEAQ (reference sequence). The CDR3 is made up of 14 amino acids. The CDR3 here is CASSRGGAQETQYF. The CDR3 nucleotides are TGTGCCAGCAGCCGCGGAGGGGCTCAAGAGACCCAGTACTTC.

J is TRBJ2-1 and V is TRBV11-2; D is unresolved. The V and J ends lost 5 bases and 6 bases respectively, with 11 bases between them. CDR1 is SGHAT, CDR2 FQNNGV, per germline. This CDR3 contains 13 residues. The CDR3 DNA reads as TGTGCCAGCAGCCAGGATGTAGTCAATGAGCAGTTCTTC. Amino acid sequence: CASSQDVVNEQFF.

The genes are TRBV19 and TRBJ1-1; D remains unclear. There are 13 residues in the CDR3. Germline CDR1 reads LNHDA; CDR2 reads SQIVND (reference sequence). Trimming removed 5 bases at V and 4 bases at J, with 11 bases between. The CDR3 DNA follows: TGTGCCAGTAGTTCCCAGGTGAGCACTGAAGCTTTCTTT. The encoded protein is CASSSQVSTEAFF.

The gene calls are TRBV13 and TRBJ2-1; D is perhaps TRBD2 (6 bases). Germline lookup yields CDR1 PRHDT and CDR2 FYEKMQ (reference sequence). Trimming left V 5 bases short and J 0 bases short, with 11 bases between. This CDR3 comprises 15 residues. In DNA, the CDR3 is TGTGCCAGCAGCCAACCGGGAGTCTCCTACAATGAGCAGTTCTTC. Its translation: CASSQPGVSYNEQFF.

CDR3 coding DNA: TGTGCCAGCAAATCCCAGGGGTACTACGAGCAGTACTTC. Translated, it gives CASKSQGYYEQYF. The rearrangement uses TRBV28 and TRBJ2-7; a weak D match, TRBD1 (6 bases). This CDR3 comprises 13 residues. Germline V CDR1 and CDR2: MDHEN, SYDVKM. Trimming left V 7 bases short and J 3 bases short, with 13 bases between.

This clone has just one count. The chain recombines TRBV9 with TRBJ2-5, with a possible D match to TRBD1 (6 bases). The germline V gene encodes CDR1 SGDLS and CDR2 YYNGEE. The CDR3 is 14 residues long. Deletions cut 1 base from V and 2 bases from J, with 9 bases between. CDR3 DNA: TGTGCCAGCAGCGTACAGGGGTGGCAAGAGACCCAGTACTTC. Translation: CASSVQGWQETQYF.

The chain joins TRBV5-4 to TRBJ2-1; 10 bases fit TRBD2. Germline trimming cut 4 bases from V and 4 bases from J; bases unmatched to any gene: 2. The germline CDR1 and CDR2 sequences are SGHNT and YYREEE (reference sequence). This CDR3 has 14 amino acids. CDR3 bases: TGTGCCAGCAGCCCACTAGCGGGGTACAATGAGCAGTTCTTC. The encoded protein is CASSPLAGYNEQFF.

The V and J genes are TRBV18 and TRBJ2-3; 7 positions match TRBD2. CDR3 length equals 15 residues. Unmatched junction bases numbered 5, after V lost 3 bases and J lost 2 bases. Germline CDR1 reads KGHSH; CDR2 reads LQKENI. The CDR3 protein is CASSPSAGTTDTQYF. The CDR3 DNA reads as TGTGCCAGCTCACCTTCAGCGGGGACCACAGATACGCAGTATTTT.

The J gene is TRBJ2-5, the V gene TRBV7-8; TRBD2 might be the D (5 bases). Germline CDR1 is SGHVS and CDR2 is FQNEAQ. Deletions cut 5 bases from V and 2 bases from J, with 15 bases between. The CDR3 is 15 amino acids. For the CDR3, the DNA is TGTGCCAGCAGCCCCCTGCGGGTCAGACAAGAGACCCAGTACTTC. Protein: CASSPLRVRQETQYF.

V gene TRBV29-1 combines with J gene TRBJ1-5; the D gene is possibly TRBD1 (6 bases). Trimming took off 6 bases at V and 3 bases at J, with 15 bases between the two ends. Germline values: CDR1 SQVTM, CDR2 ANQGSEA. This CDR3 is 14 amino acids long. The CDR3 is CSVRDRQANQPQHF. In DNA, the CDR3 is TGCAGCGTCCGAGACCGACAGGCCAATCAGCCCCAGCATTTT.

This clone was observed a handful of times. The junction shows a germline mismatch at one end, possibly a read error. The CDR3 loop reads CASTDMGKEAKAFF. The CDR3 DNA reads TGTGCCAGCACTGACATGGGAAAGGAGGCAAAAGCTTTCTTT. The chain uses TRBV6-4 and TRBJ1-1, with D unresolved. This CDR3 region has 14 residues. From germline, CDR1 is MRHNA and CDR2 SNTAGT.

J is TRBJ1-1 and V is TRBV5-1; D gene uncertain. V was cut by 0 bases and J by 0 bases, with 9 bases left in between. This CDR3 is built from 15 residues. Germline V lookup: CDR1 SGHRS, CDR2 YFSETQ. For the CDR3, the DNA is TGCGCCAGCAGCTTGGCCCCAGGTTTGAACACTGAAGCTTTCTTT. Translation: CASSLAPGLNTEAFF.